Below, 28 T cell receptor beta chains from the same sample are listed, as sequenced in a study of CD8 T cells in ankylosing spondylitis. From the 5' RACE reads, TCRdb called clonotypes with MiXCR, one entry per CDR3 protein. The sample lists 130,000 or so distinct CDR3 sequences, around 7% occurring once. The sample consisted of blood, either unsorted or a sorted T cell fraction (not recorded which). These receptors all stem from a male donor with ankylosing spondylitis or in good health (not recorded which).

In this sample, this clonotype turned up a few times. The chain uses TRBV15 and TRBJ2-2; D gene unclear. V lost 4 bases and J lost 1, with 4 bases in between. Germline loops: CDR1 LNHNV, CDR2 YYDKDF (reference sequence). The CDR3 length is 13 residues. This CDR3 reads CATSTENTGELFF. For the CDR3, the DNA is TGTGCCACCAGCACCGAGAACACCGGGGAGCTGTTTTTT.

This clonotype occurred a few times. V gene TRBV19 combines with J gene TRBJ2-1; D is undetermined. V was trimmed by 2 bases and J by 1 base, leaving 15 bases between them. The CDR3 length is 17 residues. CDR1 and CDR2 (germline): LNHDA, SQIVND (reference sequence). Here the CDR3 reads CASSIPLTRISYNEQFF. The CDR3 DNA follows: TGTGCCAGTAGTATACCCCTGACTCGAATTTCCTACAATGAGCAGTTCTTC.

This clonotype showed up many times. The chain is built from TRBV7-2 and TRBJ1-5; D call uncertain. CDR1 and CDR2 (germline): SGHTA, FQGNSA. V dropped 2 bases and J dropped 7 bases, with 12 bases sitting between them. This CDR3 contains 14 residues. This chain's CDR3 is CASSLKGLGQPQHF. CDR3 in DNA: TGTGCCAGCAGCTTAAAGGGTCTGGGGCAGCCCCAGCATTTT.

The sample holds many counts of this clonotype. This chain joins TRBV20-1 and TRBJ2-7, with TRBD1 as a possible D gene (5 bases). V shed 6 bases and J shed 0 bases, with 12 bases lying between them. CDR1 and CDR2 (germline): DFQATT, SNEGSKA (reference sequence). The CDR3 spans 13 residues. CDR3 protein: CSAGRVLSYEQYF. For the CDR3, the DNA is TGCAGTGCGGGCAGGGTCCTCTCCTACGAGCAGTACTTC.

This clonotype was recorded many times. The chain couples TRBV9 to TRBJ2-1, with D maybe TRBD2 (6 bases). The CDR3 has 14 amino acids. Germline lookup yields CDR1 SGDLS and CDR2 YYNGEE. The V end lost 2 bases, the J end lost 4 bases, and 10 bases lay between the germline ends. Written as DNA, the CDR3 is TGTGCCAGCAGCGTGTCCGGGACTTACAATGAGCAGTTCTTC. This translates into CASSVSGTYNEQFF.

This clonotype was seen ten or more times. The genes are TRBV28 and TRBJ2-7; 9 bases line up with TRBD2. This CDR3 spans 15 amino acids. The germline V gene encodes CDR1 MDHEN and CDR2 SYDVKM. Trimming removed 6 bases from V and 2 bases from J; junction bases left unmatched: 8. The CDR3 loop is CASSPGTSRPYEQYF. CDR3 bases: TGTGCCAGCAGCCCAGGGACTAGCAGACCCTACGAGCAGTACTTC. The complete variable domain, with remaining parts taken from reference TRBV28 and TRBJ2-7, reads DVKVTQSSRYLVKRTGEKVFLECVQDMDHENMFWYRQDPGLGLRLIYFSYDVKMKEKGDIPEGYSVSREKKERFSLILESASTNQTSMYLCASSPGTSRPYEQYFGPGTRLTVT.

This clonotype was recorded many times. The rearrangement joins TRBV3-1 to TRBJ1-6; 8 nucleotides line up with TRBD1. The CDR3 totals 15 residues. V shed 4 bases and J 5 bases; nucleotides not matched to a gene: 4. Germline values: CDR1 LGHDT, CDR2 YNNKEL (reference sequence). CDR3 loop: CASSRGQVNNSPLHF. CDR3 DNA: TGTGCCAGCAGCCGGGGACAGGTGAATAATTCACCCCTCCACTTT. Filled out from reference TRBV3-1 and TRBJ1-6, the complete variable domain reads DTAVSQTPKYLVTQMGNDKSIKCEQNLGHDTMYWYKQDSKKFLKIMFSYNNKELIINETVPNRFSPKSPDKAHLNLHINSLELGDSAVYFCASSRGQVNNSPLHFGNGTRLTVT.

The genes are TRBV5-1 and TRBJ2-3; 9 nucleotides align to TRBD2. Germline V CDR1 and CDR2: SGHRS, YFSETQ. The CDR3 consists of 16 residues. V lost 2 bases to trimming and J lost 4 bases; unmatched junction nucleotides: 8. The CDR3 DNA follows: TGCGCCAGCAGCTTAACCAGCGGGGGGTATCCAGATACGCAGTATTTT. This encodes CASSLTSGGYPDTQYF.

This clonotype has ten or more counts. The CDR3 reads CASSSPPGLASGASNYEQYF. In DNA form, the CDR3 reads TGCGCCAGCAGCTCCCCCCCGGGCCTGGCTAGCGGGGCCTCCAACTACGAGCAGTACTTC. The chain links TRBV5-1 to TRBJ2-7, with 9 bases aligning to TRBD2. The trim removed 3 bases at V and 3 bases at J, leaving 22 bases unmatched. This CDR3 is 20 amino acids long. Germline-derived CDR1 and CDR2 are SGHRS and YFSETQ.

This clonotype was counted many times. The chain recombines TRBV28 with TRBJ2-2; D is unresolved. The germline V and J ends were trimmed by 7 bases and 1 base, with 13 bases remaining between them. The CDR3 length is 15 residues. Per the germline V gene, CDR1 is MDHEN and CDR2 is SYDVKM. The CDR3 region is CASTLLLRNTGELFF. DNA for the CDR3: TGTGCCAGCACCCTGTTACTGAGGAACACCGGGGAGCTGTTTTTT.

Ten or more counts support this clonotype. The J gene is TRBJ1-5, the V gene TRBV19, with 8 bases identical to TRBD1. The CDR3 sequence is 16 residues long. V shed 7 bases and J 4 bases; nucleotides not matched to a gene: 12. Germline V gene lookup returns CDR1 LNHDA and CDR2 SQIVND (reference sequence). The CDR3 bases are TGTGCCAGTACCACCACCTGGACAGGGAGTAATCAGCCCCAGCATTTT. It translates to CASTTTWTGSNQPQHF.

This clonotype showed up many times. The chain recombines TRBV5-1 with TRBJ2-3; no definite D call. V lost 0 bases to trimming and J lost 0 bases, with 5 bases between them. CDR1 is SGHRS, CDR2 YFSETQ, per germline. The CDR3 totals 14 residues. The CDR3: CASSLDYSTDTQYF. In DNA form, the CDR3 reads TGCGCCAGCAGCTTGGACTACAGCACAGATACGCAGTATTTT.

This clonotype was recorded many times. The V call is TRBV7-2, the J call TRBJ2-1; the match to TRBD2 covers 7 bases. The CDR3 runs to 11 residues. Trimming took 8 bases from V and 7 from J; bases not matched to a gene: 2. Germline lookup yields CDR1 SGHTA and CDR2 FQGNSA. The CDR3 DNA follows: TGTGCCAGCGCGGGAGAGAATGAGCAGTTCTTC. Its protein product is CASAGENEQFF. Drawing the rest from reference TRBV7-2 and TRBJ2-1, the complete variable domain is GAGVSQSPSNKVTEKGKDVELRCDPISGHTALYWYRQSLGQGLEFLIYFQGNSAPDKSGLPSDRFSAERTGGSVSTLTIQRTQQEDSAVYLCASAGENEQFFGPGTRLTVL.

This clonotype was counted ten times or more. The chain joins TRBV6-5 to TRBJ2-5, with no clear D. CDR1 is MNHEY and CDR2 is SVGAGI in the germline V gene. There are 13 residues in the CDR3. Trimming took off 1 base at V and 2 bases at J, with 5 bases between the two ends. CDR3 amino acids: CASSYLQQETQYF. Written as DNA, the CDR3 is TGTGCCAGCAGTTACTTACAGCAAGAGACCCAGTACTTC.

The table lists this clonotype with many counts. The V gene is TRBV5-1, the J gene TRBJ2-7, with D possibly being TRBD1 or TRBD2 (5 bases each). CDR3 length: 12 amino acids. Germline CDR1 SGHRS, CDR2 YFSETQ. V lost 6 bases and J 3 bases, leaving 10 bases between the germline ends. This CDR3 is CASTGTSYEQYF. DNA of the CDR3: TGCGCCAGCACAGGGACGAGCTACGAGCAGTACTTC.

This clonotype was counted many times. V usage is TRBV20-1 and J usage is TRBJ2-2; the match to TRBD2 covers 10 bases. Germline V gives CDR1 DFQATT, CDR2 SNEGSKA (reference sequence). This CDR3 is built from 16 residues. The CDR3 is CSIASGGASDTGELFF. The CDR3 DNA reads as TGCAGCATCGCGAGCGGGGGGGCCTCGGACACCGGGGAGCTGTTTTTT.

This clonotype was seen many times. CDR3 DNA: TGCAGTGCTAGAGATATAAGGCTAGCGGTATATACGCAGTATTTT. Amino acid sequence: CSARDIRLAVYTQYF. V is TRBV20-1 and J is TRBJ2-3, with TRBD2 identical over 7 bases. CDR3 length: 15 amino acids. The junction had 10 bases not matched to a gene; V was cut back by 0 bases and J by 7 bases. The germline CDR1 and CDR2 sequences are DFQATT and SNEGSKA (reference sequence).

This clonotype has a count of ten or more. CDR3 in amino acids: CASSQQGGAGNIQYF. CDR3 in DNA: TGTGCCAGCAGCCAGCAAGGGGGCGCTGGAAACATTCAGTACTTC. The rearrangement links TRBV3-1 to TRBJ2-4; 7 bases agree with TRBD1. This CDR3 contains 15 residues. CDR1 LGHDT and CDR2 YNNKEL come from the germline V gene (reference sequence). Trimming cost V 3 bases and J 6 bases; bases outside gene matches: 8.

This clonotype was recorded at least ten times. Here the CDR3 DNA reads TGCGCCAGCAGCCCTGACAGAAATGAAAAACTGTTTTTT. Its translation is CASSPDRNEKLFF. The rearrangement uses TRBV5-1 and TRBJ1-4, with a weak D call TRBD1 (5 bases). Germline V gives CDR1 SGHRS, CDR2 YFSETQ. V lost 4 bases to trimming and J lost 5 bases, with 9 bases between them. This CDR3 spans 13 amino acids.

This clonotype showed up many times. This chain connects TRBV20-1 to TRBJ1-5; D unresolved. Germline V gene sequence: CDR1 DFQATT, CDR2 SNEGSKA (reference sequence). CDR3 length: 16 amino acids. Trimming stripped 0 bases from V and 5 bases from J, with 17 bases between. CDR3 amino acids: CSARERARYDYQPQHF. The CDR3 coding sequence is TGCAGTGCTAGAGAGAGGGCCCGGTATGATTATCAGCCCCAGCATTTT.

This clonotype was observed at least ten times. The genes are TRBV12-3 or TRBV12-4 and TRBJ2-2; the match to TRBD1 covers 9 bases. The CDR3 has 21 amino acids. Germline trimming cut 3 bases from V and 5 bases from J; bases unmatched to any gene: 22. CDR3 sequence: CASSFMSRSQGARSRTGELFF. The CDR3 DNA sequence: TGTGCCAGCAGTTTTATGTCCCGCTCACAGGGGGCGCGAAGTAGAACCGGGGAGCTGTTTTTT.

This clonotype was counted many times. This chain joins TRBV28 and TRBJ2-1; TRBD2 is a possible D gene (6 bases). V dropped 8 bases and J dropped 5 bases, with 13 bases sitting between them. Germline V CDR1 and CDR2: MDHEN, SYDVKM. The CDR3 is 13 residues long. CDR3 amino acids: CASRLGSNNEQFF. In nucleotides, the CDR3 is TGTGCCAGCCGACTAGGTTCCAACAATGAGCAGTTCTTC.

This clonotype was counted at least ten times. The rearrangement links TRBV3-1 to TRBJ2-1; the match to TRBD2 covers 10 bases. J was trimmed by 6 bases and V by 0 bases; bases with no gene match: 11. Looked up from germline, CDR1 is LGHDT and CDR2 is YNNKEL (reference sequence). The CDR3 has 18 residues. CDR3 sequence: CASSQEYWGSGGSNEQFF. CDR3 DNA sequence: TGTGCCAGCAGCCAAGAGTATTGGGGTAGCGGGGGGTCCAATGAGCAGTTCTTC.

This clonotype was recorded at least ten times. The chain carries TRBV9 and TRBJ2-5, with 11 bases that match TRBD2. Unmatched junction bases numbered 5, after V lost 0 bases and J lost 1 base. From germline, CDR1 is SGDLS and CDR2 YYNGEE. The CDR3 spans 17 residues. CDR3 in amino acids: CASSVGVGLAVQETQYF. Here the CDR3 DNA reads TGTGCCAGCAGCGTAGGGGTGGGACTAGCGGTCCAAGAGACCCAGTACTTC. Filled out from reference TRBV9 and TRBJ2-5, the complete variable domain reads DSGVTQTPKHLITATGQRVTLRCSPRSGDLSVYWYQQSLDQGLQFLIQYYNGEERAKGNILERFSAQQFPDLHSELNLSSLELGDSALYFCASSVGVGLAVQETQYFGPGTRLLVL.

In this sample, this clonotype turned up many times. The chain carries TRBV19 and TRBJ2-1, with TRBD2 matching over 9 bases. The V gene's germline CDR1 is LNHDA and CDR2 SQIVND (reference sequence). The V and J ends lost 6 bases and 5 bases, in that order; junction bases with no gene match: 14. This CDR3 has 17 amino acids. The CDR3 loop is CASRSPPGTSRNNEQFF. The CDR3 nucleotides read TGTGCCAGTAGGAGCCCTCCCGGGACTAGCAGGAACAATGAGCAGTTCTTC.

This clonotype showed up many times. The chain joins TRBV20-1 to TRBJ2-7; a possible D gene is TRBD2 (5 bases). The CDR3 has 14 amino acids. Germline CDR1 is DFQATT and CDR2 is SNEGSKA (reference sequence). Trimming left V 3 bases short and J 2 bases short, with 14 bases between. CDR3 loop: CSASGEAATYEQYF. The CDR3 bases are TGCAGTGCTAGTGGGGAAGCGGCAACCTACGAGCAGTACTTC.

This clonotype was recorded at least ten times. This chain joins TRBV24-1 and TRBJ2-2; D gene ambiguous. CDR1 KGHDR and CDR2 SFDVKD come from the germline V gene. Trimming took 7 bases from V and 6 from J, leaving 17 bases between them. The CDR3 sequence is 15 residues long. CDR3 sequence: CATSGSHVLAGELFF. The CDR3 DNA follows: TGTGCCACCAGCGGCAGTCATGTCTTAGCCGGGGAGCTGTTTTTT.

This clonotype was found many times. V usage is TRBV5-1 and J usage is TRBJ1-2; a possible D gene is TRBD1 (6 bases). Between the trimmed V and J ends, which lost 4 bases and 0 bases, there was a span of 19 bases. The germline CDR1 and CDR2 sequences are SGHRS and YFSETQ. The CDR3 extends over 17 amino acids. The CDR3 loop reads CASSEDSGPLANYGYTF. CDR3 bases: TGCGCCAGCAGCGAGGACAGCGGGCCCTTAGCTAACTATGGCTACACCTTC.